This T cell receptor (beta chain) was obtained from a study of post-analysis software for immune sequencing data. Study in general: Relapsing-remitting, secondary progressive and progressive-relapsing forms of multiple sclerosis all featured among disease courses.

Study findings and constraints: Elevated frequency relative to controls characterized several TRBV segments in patients, TRBV5-6, TRBV5-1 and TRBV20-1 among them. By F measure, samples from a shared preparation batch strongly co-clustered.

In germline, CDR1 is WSHSY, CDR2 SAAADI. The CDR3 length is 15 residues. Libraries were made from TCR beta cDNA, and they carried unique molecular identifiers. TCRdb redid the calling of the PCR reads with MiXCR, one entry per CDR3 protein. The profile shows roughly 540,000 distinct CDR3 sequences, about a third of them singletons. This clonotype was seen a few times. The antigen is not known. This receptor was taken from a girl younger than 18 with multiple sclerosis. The chain joins TRBV10-2 to TRBJ2-7, with 7 bases matching TRBD1. The J call could be wrong; TRBJ2-5 is a better fit for the DNA end. What was sequenced was blood. CDR3 in amino acids: CASSDLDRVDETQYF. The CDR3 region has the DNA TGCGCCAGCAGTGACCTAGACAGGGTTGATGAGACCCAGTACTTC.